This T cell receptor (beta chain) is drawn from a study of cytomegalovirus exposure and HLA in healthy donors. Overall study findings and caveats: Overall, about 160 TCR beta chains were annotated as cytomegalovirus-associated. A cluster of highly shared sequence variants was likely a sequencing artifact.

PCR used 60 Vbeta primers and 13 Jbeta primers. Original methodology: Counted up in a later analysis, unique TCR beta chains came to approximately 83 million, with around 12 million shared. Measured with immunoSEQ multiplex PCR; TCRdb has only the in-frame clones, and not every one. That table is the source of V, J and clone size, and D and trimming were worked out from the DNA. Its table records fewer than 45,000 clones. As for this clone: What it recognizes is unknown.

Losses at the gene ends were 3 bases for V and 5 bases for J; bases not matched to a gene: 3. CDR1 and CDR2 from the germline V gene are SEHNR and FQNEAQ (reference sequence). The CDR3 is 15 residues long. The sequence derives from a man aged 40-50 years in good health and CMV-seropositive. Sequenced input: PBMCs. This chain uses TRBV7-9 with TRBJ2-5; 13 bases are a match to TRBD2. The CDR3 loop is CASSLGLAGWETQYF. The CDR3 DNA is TGTGCCAGCAGCTTGGGACTAGCGGGATGGGAGACCCAGTACTTC. Full variable domain (remainder filled in from reference TRBV7-9 and TRBJ2-5): DTGVSQNPRHKITKRGQNVTFRCDPISEHNRLYWYRQTLGQGPEFLTYFQNEAQLEKSRLLSDRFSAERPKGSFSTLEIQRTEQGDSAMYLCASSLGLAGWETQYFGPGTRLLVL.